This TCR beta chain was observed in a study of blood T cell repertoires in COVID-19. Study background: The analysed material was cDNA or gDNA that came from T cells, B-cell-depleted T cells, or PBMCs.

After removal of 7 bases from V and 0 bases from J, the junction contained 5 bases not matched to a gene. The CDR3 consists of 15 residues. Germline CDR1 reads MDHEN; CDR2 reads SYDVKM. Sequencing was performed with immunoSEQ multiplex PCR; in TCRdb, only in-frame clones are kept and a portion is missing. The top ten clones hold about 8.6% of a sample with 110,000 to 150,000 clones, around 77% of them seen once. The clonotype comes from a middle-aged man with active or convalescent COVID-19. This chain uses TRBV28 with TRBJ2-1; 8 nucleotides align to TRBD1. Sequences were obtained from peripheral blood. CDR3 protein: CASTQGQVSYNEQFF. The CDR3 DNA reads as TGTGCCAGCACCCAGGGACAGGTCTCCTACAATGAGCAGTTCTTC.